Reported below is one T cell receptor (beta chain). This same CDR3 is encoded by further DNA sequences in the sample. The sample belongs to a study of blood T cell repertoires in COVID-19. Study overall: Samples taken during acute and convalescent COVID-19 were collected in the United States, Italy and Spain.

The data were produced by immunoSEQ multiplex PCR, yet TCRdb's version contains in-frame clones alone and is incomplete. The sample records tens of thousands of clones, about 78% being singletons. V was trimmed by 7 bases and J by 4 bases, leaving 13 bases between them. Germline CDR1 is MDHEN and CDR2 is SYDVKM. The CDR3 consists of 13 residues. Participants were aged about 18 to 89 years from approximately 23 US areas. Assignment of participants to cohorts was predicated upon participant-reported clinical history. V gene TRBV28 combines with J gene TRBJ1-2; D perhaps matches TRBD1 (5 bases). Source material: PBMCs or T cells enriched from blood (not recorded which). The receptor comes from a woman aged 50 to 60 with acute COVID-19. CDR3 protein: CASKPGQFYGYTF. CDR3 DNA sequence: TGTGCCAGCAAGCCAGGGCAGTTCTATGGCTACACCTTC.